This TCR beta chain was sequenced for a study of blood T cell repertoires in COVID-19. Authors' processing steps: Amplification of reference gene primers provided the estimated nucleated cell counts. Repertoires were generated with immunoSEQ multiplex PCR, while TCRdb's copy carries only in-frame clones and drops some. V, J and clone size are those of that table, while D and trimming were read from the DNA. Of around 260,000 clones detected, roughly nine tenths appear once; the ten largest clones hold about 2%. One Seattle source followed patients from active infection through their disease course. The length of the CDR3 is 15 residues. V dropped 2 bases and J dropped 0 bases, with 9 bases sitting between them. Germline CDR1 and CDR2: SGHKS and YYEKEE (reference sequence).

The chain couples TRBV5-5 to TRBJ2-1; a weak D match, TRBD2 (5 bases). This receptor was obtained from a woman aged 25 to 39 with COVID-19, enrolled during active disease. Sequenced input: peripheral blood. This CDR3 reads CASSLSSSSYNEQFF. The CDR3 bases are TGTGCCAGCAGCTTATCTAGCAGCTCCTACAATGAGCAGTTCTTC.